This T cell receptor (beta chain) was recorded in a study of blood T cell repertoires in COVID-19. Study context: Samples came from the United States, Italy and Spain, spanning acute and convalescent COVID-19.

There are 13 residues in the CDR3. V dropped 5 bases and J dropped 2 bases, with 10 bases sitting between them. Germline V gives CDR1 GTSNPN, CDR2 SVGIG (reference sequence). Using immunoSEQ multiplex PCR, the repertoire was profiled, and TCRdb retains in-frame clones only, with some absent. The sample has some 45,000 clones; around 85% are singletons. Sample: peripheral blood. The gene calls are TRBV30 and TRBJ1-5; a possible D gene is TRBD1 (6 bases). This sequence was found in a woman at least 80 years old with acute or convalescent COVID-19. The CDR3: CAWGGQGNQPQHF. In DNA, the CDR3 is TGTGCCTGGGGGGGACAAGGCAATCAGCCCCAGCATTTT.